A single T cell receptor (beta chain) is shown here with its context. V lost 2 bases and J 7 bases, leaving 11 bases between the germline ends. CDR1 is MGHDK, CDR2 SYGVNS, per germline. There are 14 residues in the CDR3. The data belong to a study of low-dose radiotherapy and immunotherapy resistance in tumors. Covering alpha and beta chains, TRAV- and TRBV-specific primers were used for the first-strand cDNA. For amplifying TCRs, the PCR ran for around 20 cycles with Phusion, which was used together with a constant-region primer and the adapter on the V primers. TCRdb analysed the reads with MiXCR anew, one entry per CDR3 protein. Among approximately 9,800 distinct CDR3 sequences listed, about 41% were seen once. Treatment combined nivolumab, ipilimumab, aspirin, low-dose cyclophosphamide and low-dose radiotherapy in a dose-escalation trial.

This chain links TRBV25-1 with TRBJ2-2; weak D call: TRBD2 (5 bases). The source of this sequence is a human donor with advanced metastatic prostate, ovarian, gallbladder or colorectal cancer (not recorded which). This table probably holds off-target reads from a library built for another chain. CDR3 sequence (DNA): TGTGCCAGCAGTGAACTGCGTGAGGGCGGGGAGCTGTTTTTT. It yields the protein CASSELREGGELFF.